This T cell receptor beta chain was sequenced in a study of blood T cell repertoires in COVID-19. At the level of the study: COVID-19 samples from acute and convalescent phases originated in the United States, Italy and Spain. Nucleic acid was either cDNA or gDNA, and it came from T cells, B-cell-depleted T cells, or PBMCs.

Generated by immunoSEQ multiplex PCR, the TCRdb table keeps only in-frame clones and is missing some. Of around 150,000 clones listed, about 79% are singletons. Germline CDR1 reads LGHDT; CDR2 reads YNNKEL (reference sequence). The V end lost 5 bases, the J end lost 6 bases, and 17 bases lay between the germline ends. This CDR3 spans 14 amino acids. The sample comprised peripheral blood. The TCR originated in an elderly woman with active or convalescent COVID-19. The rearrangement uses TRBV3-1 (or the pseudogene TRBV3-2) and TRBJ2-7, with a tentative D call TRBD2 (6 bases). The DNA of the CDR3 is TGTGCCAGCAGCTCCCTTGCGGGGCCTAGCGAGCAGTACTTC. Its protein is CASSSLAGPSEQYF.